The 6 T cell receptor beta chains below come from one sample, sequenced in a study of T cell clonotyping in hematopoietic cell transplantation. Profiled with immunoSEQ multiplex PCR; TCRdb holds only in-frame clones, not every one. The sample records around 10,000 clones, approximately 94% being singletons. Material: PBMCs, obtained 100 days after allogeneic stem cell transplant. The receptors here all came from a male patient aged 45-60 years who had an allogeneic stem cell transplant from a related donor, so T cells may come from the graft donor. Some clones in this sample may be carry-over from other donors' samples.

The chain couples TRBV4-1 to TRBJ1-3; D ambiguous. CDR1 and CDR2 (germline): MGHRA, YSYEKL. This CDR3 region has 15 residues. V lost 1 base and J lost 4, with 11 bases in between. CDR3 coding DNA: TGCGCCAGCAGCCAAGGAGGCACACAAGGAAACACCATATATTTT. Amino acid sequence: CASSQGGTQGNTIYF.

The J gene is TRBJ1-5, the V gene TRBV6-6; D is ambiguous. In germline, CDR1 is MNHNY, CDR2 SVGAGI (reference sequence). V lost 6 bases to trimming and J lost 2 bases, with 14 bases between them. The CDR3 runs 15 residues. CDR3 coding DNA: TGTGCCAGCAGAGCAGGTGGATATGGCAATCAGCCCCAGCATTTT. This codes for CASRAGGYGNQPQHF.

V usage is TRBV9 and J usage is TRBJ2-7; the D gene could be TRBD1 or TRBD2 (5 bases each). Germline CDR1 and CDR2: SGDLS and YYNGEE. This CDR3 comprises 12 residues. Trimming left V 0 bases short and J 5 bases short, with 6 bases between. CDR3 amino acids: CASSVGDDEQYF. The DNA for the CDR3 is TGTGCCAGCAGCGTAGGGGACGACGAGCAGTACTTC.

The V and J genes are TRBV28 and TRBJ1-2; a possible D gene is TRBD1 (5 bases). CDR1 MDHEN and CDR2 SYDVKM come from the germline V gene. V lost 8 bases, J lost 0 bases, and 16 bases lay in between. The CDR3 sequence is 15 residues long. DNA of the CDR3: TGTGCCAGCTTTTTCGGGGGGGGGACTAACTATGGCTACACCTTC. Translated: CASFFGGGTNYGYTF.

DNA of the CDR3: TGTGCCAGCAGTTTGGGCGGGATGAACACTGAAGCTTTCTTT. It is translated as CASSLGGMNTEAFF. This chain uses TRBV28 with TRBJ1-1; D is undetermined. Deletions cut 3 bases from V and 0 bases from J, with 8 bases between. Per the germline V gene, CDR1 is MDHEN and CDR2 is SYDVKM. This CDR3 comprises 14 residues.

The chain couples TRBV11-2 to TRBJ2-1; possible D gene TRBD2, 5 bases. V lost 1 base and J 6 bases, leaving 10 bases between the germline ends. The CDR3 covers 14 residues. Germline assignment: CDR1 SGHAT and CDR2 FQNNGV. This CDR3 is CASSLVTRLNEQFF. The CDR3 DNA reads TGTGCCAGCAGCTTAGTAACTAGACTCAATGAGCAGTTCTTC.